This TCR beta chain was recorded in a study of blood T cell repertoires in COVID-19. The CDR3 is 12 residues long. V lost 3 bases, J lost 8 bases, and 5 bases lay in between. Germline CDR1 reads MNHEY; CDR2 reads SMNVEV (reference sequence). Assay used: immunoSEQ multiplex PCR; TCRdb lists only in-frame clones, some missing. The sample consists of around 100,000 clones, around 80% of them appearing once. The chain joins TRBV27 to TRBJ1-6; no reliable D call. The sequencing input was peripheral blood. The TCR originated in a woman in her seventies with acute or convalescent COVID-19. CDR3 DNA sequence: TGTGCCAGCAGTTTCTTGTATTCACCCCTCCACTTT. Protein product: CASSFLYSPLHF.